This T cell receptor beta chain was obtained from a study of blood T cell repertoires in COVID-19. As for the study in general: COVID-19 samples, acute and convalescent, were from the United States, Italy and Spain. T cells, B-cell-depleted T cells, or PBMCs supplied cDNA or gDNA.

In the source study's methods: Cell counts per sample came from amplifying reference gene primers. TCRdb's copy holds only in-frame clones and misses some; the assay was immunoSEQ multiplex PCR. The DNA was the basis for D and trimming; V, J and clone size are from that table. The sample lists 120,000 or so clones; around 81% were seen once. Germline CDR1 reads LGHDT; CDR2 reads YNNKEL (reference sequence). The CDR3 runs 12 residues. V lost 3 bases and J lost 13, with 13 bases in between. While infection was still active, Seattle patients were enrolled and then followed longitudinally. In this sample, this clone turned up once.

The source material was peripheral blood. The clonotype originates from a young man with COVID-19, enrolled during active disease. The chain uses TRBV3-1 (or the pseudogene TRBV3-2) and TRBJ2-1, with D perhaps TRBD2 (5 bases). CDR3 amino acids: CASSQGPREQFF. CDR3 bases: TGTGCCAGCAGCCAGGGCCCCCGGGAACAGTTCTTC.